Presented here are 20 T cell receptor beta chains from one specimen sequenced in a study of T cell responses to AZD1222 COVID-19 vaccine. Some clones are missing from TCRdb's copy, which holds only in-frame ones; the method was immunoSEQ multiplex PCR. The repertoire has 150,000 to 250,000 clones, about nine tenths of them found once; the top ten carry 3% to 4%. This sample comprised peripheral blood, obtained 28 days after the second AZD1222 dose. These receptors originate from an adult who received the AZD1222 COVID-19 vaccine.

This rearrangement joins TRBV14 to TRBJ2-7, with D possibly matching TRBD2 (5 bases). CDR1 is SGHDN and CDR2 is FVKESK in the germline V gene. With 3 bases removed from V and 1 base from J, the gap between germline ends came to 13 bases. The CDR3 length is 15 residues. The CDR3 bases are TGTGCCAGCAGCCACGCTACTAGGCGTTCCTACGAGCAGTACTTC. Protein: CASSHATRRSYEQYF.

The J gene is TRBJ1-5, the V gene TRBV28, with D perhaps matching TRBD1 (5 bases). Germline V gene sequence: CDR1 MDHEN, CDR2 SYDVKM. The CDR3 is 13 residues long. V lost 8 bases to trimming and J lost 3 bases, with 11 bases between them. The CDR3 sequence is CASVGTHNQPQHF. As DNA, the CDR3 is TGTGCCAGCGTCGGGACGCACAATCAGCCCCAGCATTTT.

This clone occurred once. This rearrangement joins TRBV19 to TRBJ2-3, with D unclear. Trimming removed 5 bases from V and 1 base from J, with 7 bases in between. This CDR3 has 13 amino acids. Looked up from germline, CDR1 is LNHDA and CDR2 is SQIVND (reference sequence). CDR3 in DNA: TGTGCCAGTAGTCGGGTACGCACAGATACGCAGTATTTT. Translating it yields CASSRVRTDTQYF.

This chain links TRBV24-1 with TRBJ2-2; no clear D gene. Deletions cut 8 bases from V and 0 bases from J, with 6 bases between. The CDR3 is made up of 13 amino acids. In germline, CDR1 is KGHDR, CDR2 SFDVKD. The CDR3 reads CATIQANTGELFF. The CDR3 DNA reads TGTGCCACCATCCAAGCGAACACCGGGGAGCTGTTTTTT.

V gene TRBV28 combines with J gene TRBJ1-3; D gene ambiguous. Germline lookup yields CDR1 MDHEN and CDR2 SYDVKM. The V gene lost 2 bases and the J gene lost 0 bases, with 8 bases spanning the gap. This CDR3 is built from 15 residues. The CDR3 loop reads CASSLGRPSGNTIYF. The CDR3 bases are TGTGCCAGCAGTTTAGGGCGGCCCTCTGGAAACACCATATATTTT.

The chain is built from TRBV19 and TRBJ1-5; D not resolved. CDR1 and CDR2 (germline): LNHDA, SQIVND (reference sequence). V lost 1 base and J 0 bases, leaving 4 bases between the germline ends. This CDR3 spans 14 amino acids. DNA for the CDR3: TGTGCCAGTAGTATAGGGGCTAGCAATCAGCCCCAGCATTTT. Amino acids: CASSIGASNQPQHF.

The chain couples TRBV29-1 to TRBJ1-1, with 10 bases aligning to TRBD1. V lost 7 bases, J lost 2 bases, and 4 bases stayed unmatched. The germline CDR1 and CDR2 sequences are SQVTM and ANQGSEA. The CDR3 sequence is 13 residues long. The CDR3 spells CSAGTGANTEAFF. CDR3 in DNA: TGCAGCGCGGGGACAGGGGCCAACACTGAAGCTTTCTTT.

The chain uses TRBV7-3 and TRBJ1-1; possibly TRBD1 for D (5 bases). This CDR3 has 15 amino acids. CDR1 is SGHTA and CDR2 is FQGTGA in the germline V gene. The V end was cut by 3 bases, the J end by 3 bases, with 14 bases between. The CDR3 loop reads CASSFAGPGDTEAFF. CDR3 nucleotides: TGTGCCAGCAGCTTTGCAGGGCCGGGGGACACTGAAGCTTTCTTT.

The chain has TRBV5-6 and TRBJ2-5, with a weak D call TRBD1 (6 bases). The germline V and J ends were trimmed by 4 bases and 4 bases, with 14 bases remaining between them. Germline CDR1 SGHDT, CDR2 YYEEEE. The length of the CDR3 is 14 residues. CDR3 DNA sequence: TGTGCCAGCAGCCTGACAGGAGCGGCAGAGACCCAGTACTTC. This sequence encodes CASSLTGAAETQYF.

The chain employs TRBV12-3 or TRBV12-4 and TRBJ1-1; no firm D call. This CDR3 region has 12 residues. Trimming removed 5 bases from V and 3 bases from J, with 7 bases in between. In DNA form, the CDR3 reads TGTGCCAGCAGTCCGACGGACACTGAAGCTTTCTTT. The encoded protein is CASSPTDTEAFF.

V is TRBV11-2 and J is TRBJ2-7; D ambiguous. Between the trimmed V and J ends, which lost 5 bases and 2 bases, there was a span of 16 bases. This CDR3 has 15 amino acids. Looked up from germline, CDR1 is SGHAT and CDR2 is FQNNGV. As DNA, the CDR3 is TGTGCCAGCAGCCTAAACACACTTAGAACCTACGAGCAGTACTTC. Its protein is CASSLNTLRTYEQYF. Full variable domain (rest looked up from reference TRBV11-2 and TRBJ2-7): EAGVAQSPRYKIIEKRQSVAFWCNPISGHATLYWYQQILGQGPKLLIQFQNNGVVDDSQLPKDRFSAERLKGVDSTLKIQPAKLEDSAVYLCASSLNTLRTYEQYFGPGTRLTVT.

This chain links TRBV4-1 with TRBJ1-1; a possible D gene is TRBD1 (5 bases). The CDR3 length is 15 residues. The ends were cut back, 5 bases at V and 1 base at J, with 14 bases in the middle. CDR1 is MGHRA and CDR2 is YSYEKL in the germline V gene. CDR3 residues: CASSFKRGGNTEAFF. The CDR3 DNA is TGCGCCAGCAGCTTCAAACGTGGGGGGAACACTGAAGCTTTCTTT.

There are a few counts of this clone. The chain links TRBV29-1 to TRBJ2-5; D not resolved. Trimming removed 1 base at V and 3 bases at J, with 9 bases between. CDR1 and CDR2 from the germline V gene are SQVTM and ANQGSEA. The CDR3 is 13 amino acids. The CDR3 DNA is TGCAGCGTTGAAGCTGGTTACGAAGAGACCCAGTACTTC. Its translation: CSVEAGYEETQYF.

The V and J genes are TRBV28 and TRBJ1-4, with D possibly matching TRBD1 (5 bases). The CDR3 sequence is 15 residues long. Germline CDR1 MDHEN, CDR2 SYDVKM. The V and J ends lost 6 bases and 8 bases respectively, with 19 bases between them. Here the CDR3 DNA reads TGTGCCAGCAGCAGCGTGGGCAGGGCTAGCGAAAAACTGTTTTTT. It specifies CASSSVGRASEKLFF. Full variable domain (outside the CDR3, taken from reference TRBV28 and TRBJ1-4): DVKVTQSSRYLVKRTGEKVFLECVQDMDHENMFWYRQDPGLGLRLIYFSYDVKMKEKGDIPEGYSVSREKKERFSLILESASTNQTSMYLCASSSVGRASEKLFFGSGTQLSVL.

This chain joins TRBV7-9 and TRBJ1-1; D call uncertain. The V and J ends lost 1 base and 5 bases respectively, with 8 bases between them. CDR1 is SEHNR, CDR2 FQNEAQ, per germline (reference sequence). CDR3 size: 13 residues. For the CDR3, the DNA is TGTGCCAGCAGCTTAGAGCGGTATACTGAAGCTTTCTTT. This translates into CASSLERYTEAFF.

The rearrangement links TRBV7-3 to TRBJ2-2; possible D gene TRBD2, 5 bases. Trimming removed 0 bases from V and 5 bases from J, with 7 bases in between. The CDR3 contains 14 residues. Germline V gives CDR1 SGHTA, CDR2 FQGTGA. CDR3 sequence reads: CASSLTGGTGELFF. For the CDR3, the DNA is TGTGCCAGCAGCTTAACCGGCGGGACCGGGGAGCTGTTTTTT.

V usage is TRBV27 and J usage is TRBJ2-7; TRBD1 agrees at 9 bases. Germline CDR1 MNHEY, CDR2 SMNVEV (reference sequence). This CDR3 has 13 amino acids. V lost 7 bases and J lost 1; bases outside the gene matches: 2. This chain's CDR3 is CASMGQGSYEQYF. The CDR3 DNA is TGTGCCAGCATGGGACAGGGTTCCTACGAGCAGTACTTC.

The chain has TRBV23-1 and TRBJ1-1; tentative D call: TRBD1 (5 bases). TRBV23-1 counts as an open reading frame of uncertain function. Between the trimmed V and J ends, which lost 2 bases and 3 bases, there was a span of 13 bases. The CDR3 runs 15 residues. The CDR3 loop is CASSQGGDEDTEAFF. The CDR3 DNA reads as TGCGCCAGCAGTCAAGGAGGGGATGAGGACACTGAAGCTTTCTTT.

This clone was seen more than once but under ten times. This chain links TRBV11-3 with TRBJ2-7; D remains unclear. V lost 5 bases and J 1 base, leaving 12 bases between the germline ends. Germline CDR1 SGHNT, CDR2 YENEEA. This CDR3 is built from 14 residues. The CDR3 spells CASSPSLSSYEQYF. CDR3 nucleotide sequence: TGTGCCAGCAGCCCTTCTCTATCTTCCTACGAGCAGTACTTC.

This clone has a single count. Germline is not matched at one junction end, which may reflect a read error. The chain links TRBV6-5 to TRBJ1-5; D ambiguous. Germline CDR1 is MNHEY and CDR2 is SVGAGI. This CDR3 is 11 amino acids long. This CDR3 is CASREYQPQHF. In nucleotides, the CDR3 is TGTGCCAGCAGGGAGTATCAGCCTCAGCATTTT.